These T cell receptor beta chains were read from a single sample in a study of blood T cell repertoires in COVID-19. Measured with immunoSEQ multiplex PCR; TCRdb has only the in-frame clones, and not every one. This table has fewer than 250,000 clones, about 90% appearing once. Sequencing was done on a sample of peripheral blood. The receptor set was obtained from a young man with COVID-19, enrolled during active disease. The CDR3 runs from the conserved cysteine through the conserved F or W. The order of the fields is clone size, J gene, D gene, V gene, CDR3 protein, CDR3 DNA. A D gene is named only where the DNA matches it firmly. A clone size is listed for some rows: how often the clone was seen (once, few, many), or a class if it is expanded.

>-|TRBJ2-5|-|TRBV19
CASRSVAAVQETQYF
TGTGCCAGTAGGTCGGTAGCAGCTGTCCAAGAGACCCAGTACTTC
>-|TRBJ2-7|-|TRBV10-2
CASRAAVFYEQYF
TGCGCCAGCAGGGCCGCTGTATTTTACGAGCAGTACTTC
>-|TRBJ2-1|TRBD2|TRBV5-6
CASSRRTSGGAGNEQFF
TGTGCCAGCAGCCGGCGGACTAGCGGGGGGGCGGGCAATGAGCAGTTCTTC
>-|TRBJ1-1|-|TRBV27
CASSLMVGGPTEAFF
TGTGCCAGCAGTTTAATGGTGGGGGGTCCGACTGAAGCTTTCTTT
>-|TRBJ1-2|-|TRBV19
CASRTGHNYGYTF
TGTGCCAGTAGAACTGGACATAACTATGGCTACACCTTC
>-|TRBJ2-1|-|TRBV5-1
CASSWRGRNNEQFF
TGCGCCAGCAGCTGGCGGGGCCGGAACAATGAGCAGTTCTTC
>few|TRBJ1-2|-|TRBV5-4
CASSLFQGSYGYTF
TGTGCCAGCAGCTTGTTTCAGGGGTCCTATGGCTACACCTTC
>-|TRBJ2-1|TRBD2|TRBV24-1
CATSDAGTRLHEQFF
TGTGCCACCAGTGATGCCGGGACTAGGTTGCACGAGCAGTTCTTC
>once|TRBJ1-1|TRBD1|TRBV5-1
CASSAGQGRRGGTEAFF
TGCGCCAGCAGCGCGGGACAGGGCCGTAGGGGTGGGACTGAAGCTTTCTTT
>-|TRBJ1-3|TRBD1|TRBV5-1
CASSPTGGVGDTIYF
TGCGCCAGCAGCCCCACAGGGGGCGTTGGGGACACCATATATTTT
>-|TRBJ1-4|-|TRBV28
CASKLQASNEKLFF
TGTGCCAGTAAATTACAGGCCTCAAATGAAAAACTGTTTTTT
>-|TRBJ1-3|TRBD1|TRBV2
CASKLTGGDTIYF
TGTGCCAGCAAACTTACAGGGGGAGACACCATATATTTT
>-|TRBJ2-5|-|TRBV19
CASSGERAGAPKETQYF
TGTGCCAGTAGTGGGGAAAGGGCGGGGGCCCCTAAAGAGACCCAGTACTTC